This is a list of T cell receptor beta chains from one sample in a study of cytomegalovirus exposure and HLA in healthy donors. Assay used: immunoSEQ multiplex PCR; TCRdb lists only in-frame clones, some missing. The profile covers over 150,000 clones, with roughly 74% appearing a single time and 4.9% taken by the ten largest. Sample: PBMCs. These TCRs come from a male donor in good health and CMV-seronegative. The CDR3 runs from the conserved cysteine through the conserved F or W. The order of the fields is V gene, J gene, D gene, clone size, CDR3 DNA, CDR3 protein. A D gene is named only where the DNA matches it firmly. Some rows mark clone size as missing; the rest say once, few, many or name a class of expanded clone.

>TRBV7-2|TRBJ2-4|TRBD2|-
TGTGCCAGCAGCCGACGGGGAGCGGGAGCTGGGAACATTCAGTACTTC
CASSRRGAGAGNIQYF
>TRBV28|TRBJ2-3|-|few
TGTGCCAGCGGAGGGAGTCCGCACGGGGATACGCAGTATTTT
CASGGSPHGDTQYF
>TRBV2|TRBJ2-7|-|-
TGTGCCAGCAGCCCGGTCCACTCCTACGAGCAGTACTTC
CASSPVHSYEQYF
>TRBV10-1|TRBJ2-7|TRBD1|-
TGCGCCAGACGACAGGGGATCTACGAGCAGTACTTC
CARRQGIYEQYF
>TRBV6-6|TRBJ1-5|-|-
TGTGCCAGCACCCCGAGGCAGGGTGGTCAGCCCCAGCATTTT
CASTPRQGGQPQHF
>TRBV5-4|TRBJ2-1|-|-
TGTGCCAGCAGCTTGGAAAAAGGACCGTCAGGGGATGAGCAGTTCTTC
CASSLEKGPSGDEQFF
>TRBV15|TRBJ2-1|TRBD2|few
TGTGCCACCAGCAGAGCCCGGGGGAGGGGAGGAGATGTGCAGTTCTTC
CATSRARGRGGDVQFF
>TRBV7-3|TRBJ2-3|TRBD2|once
TGTGCCAGCAGTAGCGGGGGGGCGGGCACAGATACGCAGTATTTT
CASSSGGAGTDTQYF
>TRBV11-2|TRBJ1-1|-|-
TGTGCCAGCAGTCCCAACCAGGGGCTCAAGAATGAAGCTTTCTTT
CASSPNQGLKNEAFF
>TRBV5-1|TRBJ2-5|TRBD2|-
TGCGCCAGCAGCTTGACTAGCGGGAGGGCCGGGGAGACCCAGTACTTC
CASSLTSGRAGETQYF
>TRBV6-5|TRBJ1-5|-|-
TGTGCCAGCAGTTACAGCGGGAACAATCAGCCCCAGCATTTT
CASSYSGNNQPQHF
>TRBV6-5|TRBJ2-3|-|-
TGTGCCAGCAGTTACTCGACGCTAGCCACAGATACGCAGTATTTT
CASSYSTLATDTQYF
>TRBV2|TRBJ1-5|-|few
TGTGCCAGCAGTTGGGTGGGGGCACAGCAGCCCCAGCATTTT
CASSWVGAQQPQHF
>TRBV19|TRBJ2-2|-|-
TGTGCCAGTAGGACTCAAACCACCGGGGAGCTGTTTTTT
CASRTQTTGELFF
>TRBV19|TRBJ2-7|TRBD1|-
TGTGCCAGTAGCCCGGGACAGGGGGCCCACGAGCAGTACTTC
CASSPGQGAHEQYF
>TRBV23-1|TRBJ2-3|-|-
TGCGCCAGCAGTCAATCCGGACAGTCAAGGACAGATACGCAGTATTTT
CASSQSGQSRTDTQYF
>TRBV4-1|TRBJ2-7|TRBD1|-
TGCGCCAGCAGCCTCGGACAGGGGGTCGAGCAGTACTTC
CASSLGQGVEQYF
>TRBV6-5|TRBJ1-3|-|-
TGTGCCAGCAGTTTCGAAAACCCGAGCTCTGGAAACACCATATATTTT
CASSFENPSSGNTIYF
>TRBV28|TRBJ1-1|-|once
TGTGCCAGCACCTGGGGGGGTTTGAACACTGAAGCTTTCTTT
CASTWGGLNTEAFF
>TRBV18|TRBJ1-5|-|-
TGTGCCAGCTCACCAGAGGGAAATCAGCCCCAGCATTTT
CASSPEGNQPQHF
>TRBV9|TRBJ1-5|TRBD1|-
TGTGCCAGCAGCCCCGACAGGGATCAGCCCCAGCATTTT
CASSPDRDQPQHF
>TRBV10-3|TRBJ2-5|-|-
TGTGCCATCAGTGCTCTAGAAGAGACCCAGTACTTC
CAISALEETQYF
>TRBV6-6|TRBJ2-1|TRBD2|-
TGTGCCAGCACCGGACTAGCGGGAGGCAATGAGCAGTTCTTC
CASTGLAGGNEQFF
>TRBV7-3|TRBJ1-6|-|-
TGTGCCAGCAGCTCGTCCGGGGGGTCCGATTCACCCCTCCACTTT
CASSSSGGSDSPLHF
>TRBV28|TRBJ2-2|-|-
TGTGCCAGCTACTCTGTGAAGGGGTCCGGGGAGCTGTTTTTT
CASYSVKGSGELFF
>TRBV18|TRBJ2-5|TRBD1|few
TGTGCCAGCTCCCCCGGGACAGGGCGGGAGACCCAGTACTTC
CASSPGTGRETQYF
>TRBV4-1|TRBJ2-7|TRBD2|-
TGCGCCAGCAGCCAAGATTTTTCTAGCGGGAGGACTTTCTCCTACGAGCAGTACTTC
CASSQDFSSGRTFSYEQYF
>TRBV5-1|TRBJ2-3|-|-
TGCGCCAGCAGCTTCGTAGGGGCGGCTGGCACAGATACGCAGTATTTT
CASSFVGAAGTDTQYF
>TRBV6-1|TRBJ1-1|-|medium-sized
TGTGCCAGCAGTGAAGCGGTCAGTAATCCGAACACTGAAGCTTTCTTT
CASSEAVSNPNTEAFF